This TCR beta chain was documented in a study of blood T cell repertoires in COVID-19. The CDR3 contains 13 residues. Germline V gene sequence: CDR1 LGHDT, CDR2 YNNKEL (reference sequence). V lost 0 bases and J lost 4, with 4 bases in between. Clones were sequenced by immunoSEQ multiplex PCR, and TCRdb holds only the in-frame ones, with some missing. The sample records around 99,000 clones, less than 90% being singletons. This clone turned up a few times. This receptor was taken from a woman aged 55-70 years with acute or convalescent COVID-19. The sequenced sample consisted of peripheral blood. This chain uses TRBV3-1 (or the pseudogene TRBV3-2) with TRBJ1-3, with D hard to call. This CDR3 is CASSQDEGNTIYF. CDR3 nucleotide sequence: TGTGCCAGCAGCCAAGACGAGGGAAACACCATATATTTT.